The T cell receptor (beta chain) under discussion was sequenced for a study of blood T cells in healthy people across ages. Study details: About one barcoded beta molecule per two T cells came from capture by template switching. Regarding the study as a whole: Getting older went along with TCR beta diversity per million T cells dropping roughly linearly.

Sample-barcoded 5' priming and a J-beta primer mix drove a second PCR of roughly 6 to 12 cycles. Each cDNA molecule carried a tag from a template-switch adaptor that contained 12 random nucleotides. From the 5' RACE reads, TCRdb called clonotypes with MiXCR, one entry per CDR3 protein. The top ten clones hold approximately 2.1% of a sample with roughly 1,800,000 distinct CDR3 sequences, about 50% of them seen once. At least 5 micrograms of total RNA were extracted per sample. The CDR3 is 16 amino acids. With 0 bases removed from V and 4 bases from J, the gap between germline ends came to 15 bases. Germline assignment: CDR1 SGDLS and CDR2 YYNGEE. A note on this clonotype: Its matching antigen is unknown.

Sequenced: blood. This chain links TRBV9 with TRBJ2-3, with D maybe TRBD1 (6 bases). This TCR derives from a woman in her thirties or forties in good health. The CDR3 coding sequence is TGTGCCAGCAGCGTAGAGCCCGGGAACAGGGCAGATACGCAGTATTTT. Protein sequence: CASSVEPGNRADTQYF.